This TCR beta chain was documented in a study of CD4+ T cells in melanoma. This table comes from immunoSEQ multiplex PCR, and its TCRdb copy is limited to in-frame clones, with some not included. The sample includes about 120,000 clones, 92% seen only once; the top ten take about 3.5%. The V gene lost 1 base and the J gene lost 5 bases, with 8 bases spanning the gap. Germline V gives CDR1 SEHNR, CDR2 FQNEAQ (reference sequence). The CDR3 is 14 amino acids. Study-wide findings and caveats: CD8+ T cell, macrophage and B cell function reportedly correlated with neoantigen-specific CD4+ T cells. Reportedly, melanoma neoantigen-specific CD4+ T cells showed varied differentiation states.

As regards this clone: Its target is unknown.

The chain joins TRBV7-9 to TRBJ2-2; D is tentatively TRBD1 or TRBD2 (5 bases each). Sequencing used peripheral blood. The sequence was collected from a human donor with melanoma. The CDR3: CASSLGGGTGELFF. The CDR3 DNA reads as TGTGCCAGCAGCTTAGGGGGCGGGACCGGGGAGCTGTTTTTT.